The 18 T cell receptor beta chains below were found in one sample sequenced in a study of shared clonotypes between healthy human individuals. Assay used: immunoSEQ multiplex PCR; TCRdb lists only in-frame clones, some missing. The data contain 2 million to 2.5 million clones, 85% to 95% of them singletons. Sequencing was carried out using naive CD4+ T cells from PBMCs. Regarding subset: CD45RA+ positively selected. The receptors originated from a man in his late teens or twenties in good health. Some clones in this sample may be carry-over from other donors' samples.

Points on this clone: Other nucleotide sequences in the sample specify the same CDR3. J is TRBJ1-5 and V is TRBV27; no definite D call. Germline loops: CDR1 MNHEY, CDR2 SMNVEV (reference sequence). Trimming left V 3 bases short and J 2 bases short, with 5 bases between. The CDR3 totals 13 residues. CDR3 in DNA: TGTGCCAGCAGTTTCGGGGGCAATCAGCCCCAGCATTTT. Translating gives CASSFGGNQPQHF.

Notes on this clone: Other DNA sequences of this sample code for an identical CDR3. V usage is TRBV5-1 and J usage is TRBJ2-5; D remains unclear. CDR1 SGHRS and CDR2 YFSETQ come from the germline V gene. The CDR3 is 13 residues long. The V end was cut by 1 base, the J end by 1 base, with 5 bases between. The CDR3 DNA follows: TGCGCCAGCAGCTTGCGGCCCCAAGAGACCCAGTACTTC. Its translation is CASSLRPQETQYF.

The chain carries TRBV4-2 and TRBJ1-4; unclear D gene. Germline V gives CDR1 LGHNA, CDR2 YNFKEQ. CDR3 length: 15 amino acids. V dropped 2 bases and J dropped 8 bases, with 15 bases sitting between them. The CDR3: CASSQRADRAEKLFF. CDR3 bases: TGTGCCAGCAGCCAAAGGGCGGACCGAGCAGAAAAACTGTTTTTT.

This rearrangement joins TRBV28 to TRBJ1-2; 10 nucleotides agree with TRBD1. Germline V lookup: CDR1 MDHEN, CDR2 SYDVKM. Trimming at V came to 6 bases and at J to 0 bases, leaving 16 bases not matched to a gene. This CDR3 is 19 amino acids long. CDR3 DNA: TGTGCCAGCAGCCACCTACCCCGGACAGGGGGTTCAGCTAACTATGGCTACACCTTC. Protein: CASSHLPRTGGSANYGYTF.

This chain links TRBV5-1 with TRBJ2-3; maybe TRBD1 (6 bases). From germline, CDR1 is SGHRS and CDR2 YFSETQ. CDR3 length: 13 residues. Trimming shortened V by 4 bases and J by 7 bases, and 13 bases separated the two germline ends. CDR3 bases: TGCGCCAGCAGCGTCAACAGGGAACATACGCAGTATTTT. Its protein is CASSVNREHTQYF.

DNA for the CDR3: TGTGCCAGCAGTGCGGGACTAGCCGCTACCTACGAGCAGTACTTC. It translates to CASSAGLAATYEQYF. The chain recombines TRBV6-6 with TRBJ2-7; 9 positions agree with TRBD2. Trimming cost V 5 bases and J 2 bases; bases outside gene matches: 7. CDR3 length equals 15 residues. CDR1 is MNHNY and CDR2 is SVGAGI in the germline V gene (reference sequence).

In regard to this clone: The same CDR3 can be traced to other DNA sequences in this sample. The CDR3 spells CASSLDRGPDTQYF. The DNA of the CDR3 is TGCGCCAGCAGCTTGGATCGGGGTCCAGATACGCAGTATTTT. The chain has TRBV5-1 and TRBJ2-3; D perhaps matches TRBD2 (5 bases). The V gene's germline CDR1 is SGHRS and CDR2 YFSETQ. The CDR3 sequence is 14 residues long. Trimming shortened V by 0 bases and J by 4 bases, and 9 bases separated the two germline ends.

The chain is built from TRBV28 and TRBJ2-5; D is unclear. Germline V gene sequence: CDR1 MDHEN, CDR2 SYDVKM. Trimming removed 5 bases from V and 8 bases from J, with 12 bases in between. This CDR3 region has 12 residues. CDR3 protein: CASSGWLKTQYF. The CDR3 DNA reads TGTGCCAGCAGTGGGTGGTTGAAAACCCAGTACTTC.

This clone occurred once. The gene calls are TRBV18 and TRBJ2-7; 8 bases agree with TRBD2. The CDR3 covers 15 residues. Trimming removed 6 bases from V and 8 bases from J; junction bases left unmatched: 15. Looked up from germline, CDR1 is KGHSH and CDR2 is LQKENI. This chain's CDR3 is CASSPSSTSGSQQYF. The DNA of the CDR3 is TGTGCCAGCTCCCCATCCTCTACTAGCGGCTCCCAGCAGTACTTC. Based on the CDR3 plus reference TRBV18 and TRBJ2-7, the full variable domain is NAGVMQNPRHLVRRRGQEARLRCSPMKGHSHVYWYRQLPEEGLKFMVYLQKENIIDESGMPKERFSAEFPKEGPSILRIQQVVRGDSAAYFCASSPSSTSGSQQYFGPGTRLTVT.

As regards this clone: Other DNA sequences from this sample encode an identical CDR3 as well. The genes are TRBV5-1 and TRBJ2-1; 7 bases match TRBD2. Germline values: CDR1 SGHRS, CDR2 YFSETQ. Trimming removed 5 bases from V and 3 bases from J; junction bases left unmatched: 5. CDR3 size: 14 residues. The CDR3 region has the DNA TGCGCCAGCAGTGGCGGGAGCATCTACAATGAGCAGTTCTTC. Translated: CASSGGSIYNEQFF.

This clone was observed once. The chain couples TRBV5-1 to TRBJ2-1; maybe TRBD1 (6 bases). CDR1 is SGHRS, CDR2 YFSETQ, per germline. V lost 6 bases and J 6 bases, leaving 10 bases between the germline ends. The CDR3 is made up of 12 amino acids. The CDR3 reads CASTEQGNEQFF. The CDR3, as DNA: TGCGCCAGCACCGAACAGGGCAATGAGCAGTTCTTC.

About this clone: Additional DNA sequences in this sample encode the identical CDR3. The chain carries TRBV11-2 and TRBJ2-6, with D unresolved. This CDR3 has 14 amino acids. Germline V lookup: CDR1 SGHAT, CDR2 FQNNGV. V was clipped by 5 bases and J by 0 bases, with 5 bases between them. In DNA form, the CDR3 reads TGTGCCAGCAGCCCGAGCTCTGGGGCCAACGTCCTGACTTTC. This encodes CASSPSSGANVLTF.

The CDR3 region has the DNA TGCGCCAGCAGCTTGGGGTCGGGAGGGCCGTGGGAGACCCAGTACTTC. This translates into CASSLGSGGPWETQYF. This chain uses TRBV5-1 with TRBJ2-5, with TRBD2 matching over 8 bases. This CDR3 spans 16 amino acids. J gave up 5 bases and V 0 bases, and 9 bases lay outside the gene matches. The germline V gene has CDR1 SGHRS and CDR2 YFSETQ.

The chain recombines TRBV5-1 with TRBJ2-7; TRBD1 matches at 8 bases. Germline CDR1 reads SGHRS; CDR2 reads YFSETQ. Unmatched junction bases numbered 8, after V lost 1 base and J lost 5 bases. The CDR3 consists of 15 residues. In DNA, the CDR3 is TGCGCCAGCAGCTTGAACCGGGACAGGTTCGACGAGCAGTACTTC. The encoded protein is CASSLNRDRFDEQYF.

The sample holds one count of this clone. This sequence joins TRBV28 and TRBJ1-5; TRBD1 matches 7 bases. The CDR3 runs 18 residues. V shed 1 base, J shed 5 bases, and the junction held 14 bases outside the gene matches. The V gene's germline CDR1 is MDHEN and CDR2 SYDVKM. CDR3 nucleotide sequence: TGTGCCAGCAGTTTATTTGGTAGGGGGCTGATCACGTATCAGCCCCAGCATTTT. The encoded protein is CASSLFGRGLITYQPQHF.

The genes are TRBV5-1 and TRBJ1-2; D gene uncertain. The CDR3 length is 12 residues. Germline V gene lookup returns CDR1 SGHRS and CDR2 YFSETQ. The V and J ends lost 2 bases and 5 bases respectively, with 7 bases between them. Written as DNA, the CDR3 is TGCGCCAGCAGCTTAACGCATTATGGCTACACCTTC. The encoded protein is CASSLTHYGYTF.

The chain joins TRBV2 to TRBJ2-7; 10 bases match TRBD2. Trimming took 6 bases from V and 6 from J; bases not matched to a gene: 17. The CDR3 has 17 amino acids. CDR1 is SNHLY and CDR2 is FYNNEI in the germline V gene. Written as DNA, the CDR3 is TGTGCCAGCAGGTCTCCCCTAGGCCGAGCGGGAGGGCGCGAGCAGTACTTC. This encodes CASRSPLGRAGGREQYF.

This chain links TRBV4-1 with TRBJ1-3, with D tentatively TRBD1 (6 bases). The germline gives CDR1 MGHRA, CDR2 YSYEKL. This CDR3 has 17 amino acids. Deletions cut 1 base from V and 0 bases from J, with 13 bases between. CDR3 residues: CASSQVIGQNSGNTIYF. The CDR3, as DNA: TGCGCCAGCAGCCAAGTCATCGGACAGAACTCTGGAAACACCATATATTTT.